This TCR beta chain was observed in a study of T cells after yellow fever vaccination. Study summary: Where fractions had low cell numbers, libraries were prepared from them with the SMART-Seq v4 Ultra Low Input RNA kit.

Making TCR cDNA involved 5'RACE template switching, which added UMIs and a universal primer site. One entry per CDR3 protein, called by TCRdb with MiXCR from the 5' RACE reads. This sample carries under 700,000 distinct CDR3 sequences, around 17% of them seen once, and the ten largest clones take 17%. This clonotype appeared a few times. The clonotype originates from a man younger than 35 who received the YFV17D yellow fever vaccine. Here the sequenced sample was PBMCs, taken less than 6 days after the first yellow fever vaccination.

Here the CDR3 DNA reads TGTGCCAGCAGTACAGGGCTAATGAGCGGGGAGCTGTTTTTT. Encoded protein: CASSTGLMSGELFF. This chain joins TRBV12-3 or TRBV12-4 and TRBJ2-2; D is perhaps TRBD1 (6 bases). CDR3 length: 14 amino acids. Deletions cut 5 bases from V and 7 bases from J, with 14 bases between.